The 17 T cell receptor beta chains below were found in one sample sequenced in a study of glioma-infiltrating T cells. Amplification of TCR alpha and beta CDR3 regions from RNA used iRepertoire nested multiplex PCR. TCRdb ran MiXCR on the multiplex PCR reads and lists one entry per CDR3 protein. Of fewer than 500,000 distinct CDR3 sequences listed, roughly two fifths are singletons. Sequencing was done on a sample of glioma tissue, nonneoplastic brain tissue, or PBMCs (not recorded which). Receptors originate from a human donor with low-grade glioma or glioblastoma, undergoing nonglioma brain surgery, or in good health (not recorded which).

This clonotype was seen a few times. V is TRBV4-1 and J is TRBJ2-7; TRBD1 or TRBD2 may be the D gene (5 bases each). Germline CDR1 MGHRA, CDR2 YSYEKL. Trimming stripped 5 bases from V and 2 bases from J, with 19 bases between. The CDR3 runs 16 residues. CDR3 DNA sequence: TGCGCCAGCAGCTCTAAAGGGGAAGGAGGCACCTACGAGCAGTACTTC. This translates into CASSSKGEGGTYEQYF.

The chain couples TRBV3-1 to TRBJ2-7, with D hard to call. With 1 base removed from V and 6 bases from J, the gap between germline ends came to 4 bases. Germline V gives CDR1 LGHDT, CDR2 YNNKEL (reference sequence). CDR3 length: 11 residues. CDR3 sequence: CASSQAGEQYF. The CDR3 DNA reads TGTGCCAGCAGCCAAGCAGGCGAGCAGTACTTC.

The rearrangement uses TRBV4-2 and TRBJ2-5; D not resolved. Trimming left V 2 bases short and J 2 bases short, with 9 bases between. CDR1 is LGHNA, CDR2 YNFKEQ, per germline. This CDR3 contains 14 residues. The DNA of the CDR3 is TGTGCCAGCAGCCAAAGGAACGGACAAGAGACCCAGTACTTC. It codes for CASSQRNGQETQYF.

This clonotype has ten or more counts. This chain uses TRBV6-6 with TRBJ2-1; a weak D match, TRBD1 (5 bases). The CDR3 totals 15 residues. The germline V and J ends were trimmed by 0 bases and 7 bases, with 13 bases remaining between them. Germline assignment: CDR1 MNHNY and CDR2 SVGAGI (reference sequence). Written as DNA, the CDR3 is TGTGCCAGCAGTTACTCCATCCAAGGGGTGAATGAGCAGTTCTTC. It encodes CASSYSIQGVNEQFF.

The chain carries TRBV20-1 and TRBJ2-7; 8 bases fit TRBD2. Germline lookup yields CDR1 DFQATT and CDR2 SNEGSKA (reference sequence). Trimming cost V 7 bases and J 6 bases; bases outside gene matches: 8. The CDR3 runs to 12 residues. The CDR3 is CSVDPREGEQYF. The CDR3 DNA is TGCAGTGTCGACCCCCGGGAGGGCGAGCAGTACTTC.

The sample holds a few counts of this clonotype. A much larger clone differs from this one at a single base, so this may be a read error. As DNA, the CDR3 is TGTGCCAGCAGAACAGGGGGCACTGAAGCTTTCTTT. Its translation: CASRTGGTEAFF. The rearrangement joins TRBV6-2 or TRBV6-3 to TRBJ1-1; 8 bases are shared with TRBD1. CDR1 is MNHEY and CDR2 is SVGEGT in the germline V gene. The CDR3 totals 12 residues. V was clipped by 6 bases and J by 4 bases; unmatched bases: 1.

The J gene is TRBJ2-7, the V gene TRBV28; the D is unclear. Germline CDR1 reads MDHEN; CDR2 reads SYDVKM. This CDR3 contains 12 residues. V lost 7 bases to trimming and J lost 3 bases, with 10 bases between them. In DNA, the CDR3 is TGTGCCAGCACCCAAGGCCTCTACGAGCAGTACTTC. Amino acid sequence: CASTQGLYEQYF.

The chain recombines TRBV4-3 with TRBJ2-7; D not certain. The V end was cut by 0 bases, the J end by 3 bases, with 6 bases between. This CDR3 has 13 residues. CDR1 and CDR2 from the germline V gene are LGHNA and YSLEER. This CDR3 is CASSQDPVYEQYF. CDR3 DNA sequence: TGCGCCAGCAGCCAAGATCCAGTCTACGAGCAGTACTTC.

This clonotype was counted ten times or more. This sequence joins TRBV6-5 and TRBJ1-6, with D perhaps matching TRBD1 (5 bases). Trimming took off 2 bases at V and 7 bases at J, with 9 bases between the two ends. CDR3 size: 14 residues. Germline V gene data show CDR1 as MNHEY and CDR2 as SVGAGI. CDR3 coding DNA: TGTGCCAGCAGTTACGGGGGTGGGAATTCACCCCTCCACTTT. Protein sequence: CASSYGGGNSPLHF.

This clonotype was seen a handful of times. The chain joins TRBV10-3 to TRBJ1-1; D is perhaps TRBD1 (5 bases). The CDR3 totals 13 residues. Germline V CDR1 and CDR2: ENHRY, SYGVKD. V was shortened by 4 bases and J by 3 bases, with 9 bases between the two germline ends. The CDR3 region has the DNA TGTGCCATCAGTGTCAGGGTAGACACTGAAGCTTTCTTT. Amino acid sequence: CAISVRVDTEAFF.

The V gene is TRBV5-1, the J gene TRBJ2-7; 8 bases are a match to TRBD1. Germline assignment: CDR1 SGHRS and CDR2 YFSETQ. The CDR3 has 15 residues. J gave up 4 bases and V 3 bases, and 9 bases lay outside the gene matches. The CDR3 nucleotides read TGCGCCAGCAGCTGGGGGACGGACAGGGTATACGAGCAGTACTTC. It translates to CASSWGTDRVYEQYF.

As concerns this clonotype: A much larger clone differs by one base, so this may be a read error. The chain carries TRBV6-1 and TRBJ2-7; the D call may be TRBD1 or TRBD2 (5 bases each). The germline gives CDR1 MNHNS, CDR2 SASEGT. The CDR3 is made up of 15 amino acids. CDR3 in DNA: TGTGCCAGCAGTGATGAGACCGGGACCCTCTACGAGCGGTACTTC. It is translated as CASSDETGTLYERYF.

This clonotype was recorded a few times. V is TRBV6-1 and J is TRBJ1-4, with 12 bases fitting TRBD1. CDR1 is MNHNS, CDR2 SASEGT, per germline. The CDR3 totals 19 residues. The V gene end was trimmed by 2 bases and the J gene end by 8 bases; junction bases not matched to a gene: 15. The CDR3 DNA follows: TGTGCCAGCAGTGAACCCTACGCCGGGACAGGGGGCGAAAAGGAAAAACTGTTTTTT. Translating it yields CASSEPYAGTGGEKEKLFF.

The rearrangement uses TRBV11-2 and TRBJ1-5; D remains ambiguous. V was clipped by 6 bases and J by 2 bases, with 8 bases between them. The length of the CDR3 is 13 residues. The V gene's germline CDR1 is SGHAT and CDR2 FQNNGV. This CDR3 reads CASSRVGNQPQHF. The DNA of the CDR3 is TGTGCCAGCAGTAGGGTGGGCAATCAGCCCCAGCATTTT.

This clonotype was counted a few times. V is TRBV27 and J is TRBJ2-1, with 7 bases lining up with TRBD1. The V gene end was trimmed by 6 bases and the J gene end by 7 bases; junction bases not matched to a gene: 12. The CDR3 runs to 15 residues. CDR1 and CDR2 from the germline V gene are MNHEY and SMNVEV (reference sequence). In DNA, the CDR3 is TGTGCCAGCAGAATAACCGTAACAGGGGTAAATGAGCAGTTCTTC. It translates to CASRITVTGVNEQFF.

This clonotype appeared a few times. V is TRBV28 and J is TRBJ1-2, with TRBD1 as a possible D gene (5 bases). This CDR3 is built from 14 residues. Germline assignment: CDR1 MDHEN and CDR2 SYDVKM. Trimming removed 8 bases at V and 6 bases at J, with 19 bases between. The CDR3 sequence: CASVGGTRDDGYTF. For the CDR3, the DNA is TGTGCCAGCGTGGGGGGGACCCGGGACGATGGCTACACCTTC.

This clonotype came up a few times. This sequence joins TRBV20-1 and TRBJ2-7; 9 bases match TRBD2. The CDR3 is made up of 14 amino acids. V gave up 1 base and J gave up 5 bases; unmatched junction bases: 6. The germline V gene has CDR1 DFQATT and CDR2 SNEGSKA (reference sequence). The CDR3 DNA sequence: TGCAGTGCTAGAGCTGCTAGCGGGACCAACGAGCAGTACTTC. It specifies CSARAASGTNEQYF.